This section outlines one TCR beta chain sequence together with its context. Its antigen is not known. This entry comes from a study of vaccination and CD4 T cells after COVID-19. The sample's treatment: roughly 10-day PBMC culture with coronavirus spike peptide pools or control peptides (ViraFEST assay). V dropped 2 bases and J dropped 2 bases, with 4 bases sitting between them. Germline CDR1 is SGHRS and CDR2 is YFSETQ. The CDR3 is 12 amino acids. Sequencing of cultured CD4+ T cell DNA used the Oncomine TCR Beta short-read assay. TCRdb passed the PCR reads through MiXCR, listing each CDR3 protein once. The sample records roughly 11,000 distinct CDR3 sequences, approximately 52% being singletons.

What was sequenced was CD4+ T cells from blood, cultured in vitro. The rearrangement joins TRBV5-1 to TRBJ1-2, with D uncertain. The receptor was derived from a human donor who had recovered from COVID-19. The CDR3 protein is CASSLENYGYTF. CDR3 nucleotide sequence: TGCGCCAGCAGCTTAGAGAACTATGGCTACACCTTC. Full variable domain (remainder filled in from reference TRBV5-1 and TRBJ1-2): KAGVTQTPRYLIKTRGQQVTLSCSPISGHRSVSWYQQTPGQGLQFLFEYFSETQRNKGNFPGRFSGRQFSNSRSEMNVSTLELGDSALYLCASSLENYGYTFGSGTRLTVV.